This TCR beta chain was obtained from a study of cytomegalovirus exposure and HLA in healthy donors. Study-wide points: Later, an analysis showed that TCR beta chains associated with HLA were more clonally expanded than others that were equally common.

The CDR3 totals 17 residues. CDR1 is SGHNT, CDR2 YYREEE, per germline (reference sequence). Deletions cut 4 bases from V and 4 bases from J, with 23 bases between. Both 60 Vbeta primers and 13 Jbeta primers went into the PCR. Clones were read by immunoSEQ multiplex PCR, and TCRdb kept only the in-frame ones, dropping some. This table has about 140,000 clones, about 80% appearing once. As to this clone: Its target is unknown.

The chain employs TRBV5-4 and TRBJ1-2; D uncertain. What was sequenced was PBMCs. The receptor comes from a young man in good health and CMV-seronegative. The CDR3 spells CASSRSYGAETGYGYTF. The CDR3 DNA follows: TGTGCCAGCAGCCGCTCCTATGGTGCGGAGACTGGCTATGGCTACACCTTC.